One and the same sample provided the 18 T cell receptor beta chains below, sequenced in a study of shared clonotypes between healthy human individuals. Clones were sequenced by immunoSEQ multiplex PCR, and TCRdb holds only the in-frame ones, with some missing. Of approximately 600,000 clones listed, around 96% are singletons. CD45RO-negative CD8 cells positively selected for CCR7 made up the naive population, which excluded terminally differentiated effector memory CD45RA+ cells. Input material: naive CD8+ T cells sorted from blood. All receptors come from a woman in her thirties in good health.

This chain joins TRBV6-1 and TRBJ2-7; 10 nucleotides match TRBD2. V trimming: 5 bases; J trimming: 9 bases; junction bases outside the gene matches: 10. The V gene's germline CDR1 is MNHNS and CDR2 SASEGT. CDR3 size: 14 residues. The CDR3 bases are TGTGCCAGCAGTACCCTAACTAGCGGGGTCGGGCAGTACTTC. Its translation: CASSTLTSGVGQYF.

This rearrangement joins TRBV28 to TRBJ2-6; the match to TRBD1 covers 10 bases. This CDR3 region has 16 residues. The ends lost 10 bases at V and 2 bases at J; junction bases unmatched: 8. Germline-derived CDR1 and CDR2 are MDHEN and SYDVKM. DNA for the CDR3: TGTGCCAAGACCACCGGGACAGGGGCTGGGGCCAACGTCCTGACTTTC. Its protein product is CAKTTGTGAGANVLTF.

Comment on this clone: Other DNA sequences in the sample encode the same CDR3. V gene TRBV6-5 combines with J gene TRBJ1-1; D is unclear. Per the germline V gene, CDR1 is MNHEY and CDR2 is SVGAGI. This CDR3 is 14 amino acids long. Trimming left V 0 bases short and J 4 bases short, with 9 bases between. DNA for the CDR3: TGTGCCAGCAGTTACTCGGAGGGATTCACTGAAGCTTTCTTT. Its translation is CASSYSEGFTEAFF.

The chain has TRBV5-1 and TRBJ2-5, with 10 bases matching TRBD1. This CDR3 is built from 16 residues. The germline gives CDR1 SGHRS, CDR2 YFSETQ. The J segment lost 4 bases and the V segment lost 5 bases, leaving 11 bases of the junction unmatched. The CDR3 sequence: CASSYKGTGVSETQYF. The CDR3 DNA reads TGCGCCAGCAGTTACAAGGGGACAGGGGTATCAGAGACCCAGTACTTC. Based on the CDR3 plus reference TRBV5-1 and TRBJ2-5, the full variable domain is KAGVTQTPRYLIKTRGQQVTLSCSPISGHRSVSWYQQTPGQGLQFLFEYFSETQRNKGNFPGRFSGRQFSNSRSEMNVSTLELGDSALYLCASSYKGTGVSETQYFGPGTRLLVL.

The chain is built from TRBV19 and TRBJ1-3; TRBD1 matches 7 bases. Unmatched junction bases numbered 7, after V lost 5 bases and J lost 0 bases. There are 16 residues in the CDR3. Looked up from germline, CDR1 is LNHDA and CDR2 is SQIVND (reference sequence). For the CDR3, the DNA is TGTGCCAGTAGTCCCCACAGGGGAAACTCTGGAAACACCATATATTTT. It yields the protein CASSPHRGNSGNTIYF.

V gene TRBV27 combines with J gene TRBJ2-7, with D possibly being TRBD1 (5 bases). V lost 1 base and J 5 bases, leaving 12 bases between the germline ends. The CDR3 totals 14 residues. Germline CDR1 reads MNHEY; CDR2 reads SMNVEV (reference sequence). The CDR3 loop is CASSLYPDSHEQYF. DNA for the CDR3: TGTGCCAGCAGTTTATATCCCGACAGCCACGAGCAGTACTTC.

The rearrangement links TRBV4-1 to TRBJ1-2, with D possibly being TRBD1 (5 bases). Germline CDR1 MGHRA, CDR2 YSYEKL. The CDR3 consists of 13 residues. V was shortened by 5 bases and J by 4 bases, with 11 bases between the two germline ends. CDR3: CASSGRGSYGYTF. In nucleotides, the CDR3 is TGCGCCAGCAGCGGGAGGGGTTCCTATGGCTACACCTTC.

The chain uses TRBV15 and TRBJ2-7, with 13 bases aligning to TRBD2. J was trimmed by 8 bases and V by 5 bases; bases with no gene match: 9. From germline, CDR1 is LNHNV and CDR2 YYDKDF (reference sequence). The CDR3 consists of 15 residues. The CDR3 DNA reads as TGTGCCACCAGCGGAACCGGGACTAGCGGGGAGAAGCAGTACTTC. Amino acids: CATSGTGTSGEKQYF.

V is TRBV13 and J is TRBJ2-1; no clear D gene. The germline CDR1 and CDR2 sequences are PRHDT and FYEKMQ (reference sequence). Trimming cost V 8 bases and J 0 bases, with 14 bases left between them. The CDR3 length is 15 residues. CDR3 sequence reads: CASSSGKSSYNEQFF. The CDR3 nucleotides are TGTGCCAGCTCGAGTGGGAAGAGCTCCTACAATGAGCAGTTCTTC. The entire variable domain, with the rest obtained from reference TRBV13 and TRBJ2-1, is as follows: AAGVIQSPRHLIKEKRETATLKCYPIPRHDTVYWYQQGPGQDPQFLISFYEKMQSDKGSIPDRFSAQQFSDYHSELNMSSLELGDSALYFCASSSGKSSYNEQFFGPGTRLTVL.

The chain carries TRBV5-6 and TRBJ2-7; 11 bases agree with TRBD2. Germline assignment: CDR1 SGHDT and CDR2 YYEEEE. J lost 7 bases, V lost 4 bases, and 10 bases had no gene match. This CDR3 has 15 residues. The CDR3 here is CASSGRGLAVWEQYF. CDR3 DNA: TGTGCCAGCAGCGGGCGGGGACTAGCGGTTTGGGAGCAGTACTTC.

J is TRBJ2-2 and V is TRBV6-6, with 7 positions matching TRBD2. This CDR3 contains 16 residues. With V trimmed by 6 bases and J by 6 bases, 13 bases remained unmatched. The germline V gene encodes CDR1 MNHNY and CDR2 SVGAGI (reference sequence). CDR3 nucleotides: TGTGCCAGCAGCCACATGACTAGCAAGAGGGCCGGGGAGCTGTTTTTT. This gives the protein CASSHMTSKRAGELFF.

The chain joins TRBV27 to TRBJ1-3; no reliable D call. The V and J ends lost 2 bases and 0 bases respectively, with 5 bases between them. CDR3 length: 14 residues. Germline V CDR1 and CDR2: MNHEY, SMNVEV (reference sequence). Here the CDR3 DNA reads TGTGCCAGCAGTTTAACCAACTCTGGAAACACCATATATTTT. It is translated as CASSLTNSGNTIYF.

This clone was seen only once. The V and J genes are TRBV27 and TRBJ2-2; 7 bases are a match to TRBD1. The CDR3 sequence is 15 residues long. Germline CDR1 MNHEY, CDR2 SMNVEV (reference sequence). V gave up 6 bases and J gave up 3 bases; unmatched junction bases: 7. The DNA of the CDR3 is TGTGCCAGCAGAGCTACAGGGGTGGACACCGGGGAGCTGTTTTTT. Amino acid sequence: CASRATGVDTGELFF.

Here the CDR3 reads CASLGSNTGELFF. In DNA form, the CDR3 reads TGTGCCAGCCTCGGATCTAACACCGGGGAGCTGTTTTTT. This chain links TRBV27 with TRBJ2-2; no clear D. Trimming shortened V by 8 bases and J by 2 bases, and 9 bases separated the two germline ends. CDR1 and CDR2 from the germline V gene are MNHEY and SMNVEV (reference sequence). CDR3 length: 13 amino acids.

The chain recombines TRBV14 with TRBJ2-7, with unresolved D. The CDR3 covers 17 residues. CDR1 and CDR2 (germline): SGHDN, FVKESK. V gave up 0 bases and J gave up 2 bases, with 17 bases separating them. The CDR3 is CASSQDWYRTNTYEQYF. The CDR3 DNA reads as TGTGCCAGCAGCCAAGATTGGTACAGAACCAACACCTACGAGCAGTACTTC.

This chain links TRBV11-2 with TRBJ1-2; perhaps TRBD1 as D (5 bases). In germline, CDR1 is SGHAT, CDR2 FQNNGV. V was trimmed by 6 bases and J by 8 bases, leaving 19 bases between them. This CDR3 spans 14 amino acids. CDR3 loop: CASRSDSIIGGYTF. The DNA of the CDR3 is TGTGCCAGCAGATCTGACAGCATTATAGGGGGCTACACCTTC.

The chain uses TRBV28 and TRBJ1-4; D uncertain. The CDR3 is made up of 14 amino acids. The germline CDR1 and CDR2 sequences are MDHEN and SYDVKM. The ends were cut back, 8 bases at V and 4 bases at J, with 14 bases in the middle. CDR3 amino acids: CASGSTGVNEKLFF. The CDR3 DNA is TGTGCCAGCGGATCGACCGGGGTTAATGAAAAACTGTTTTTT.

This chain links TRBV29-1 with TRBJ2-7, with a weak D call TRBD2 (6 bases). Looked up from germline, CDR1 is SQVTM and CDR2 is ANQGSEA. V was clipped by 4 bases and J by 1 base, with 14 bases between them. The CDR3 sequence is 14 residues long. DNA of the CDR3: TGCAGCGTTGGGCGGGACCTGGGATCCTACGAGCAGTACTTC. Its protein product is CSVGRDLGSYEQYF.